This T cell receptor (beta chain) was identified during a study of T-cell reconstitution after alpha-beta-depleted transplantation in children. As it was prepared, the TCRbeta library received unique molecular identifiers. TCRdb called the PCR reads again in MiXCR, with one record for every CDR3 protein. This table holds approximately 980,000 distinct CDR3 sequences, about 29% found once. Study-wide results and limits: By one year post-transplant, T-cell counts and diversity largely arose from T cells that were newly produced. Several hundred graft clones that had expanded were reportedly the source of alpha-beta T cells about two months after transplant. There were some patients whose high TCRbeta diversity at day 60 came from surviving recipient T cells and thymic progenitors.

Per germline, CDR1 MNHEY and CDR2 SVGEGT. There are 17 residues in the CDR3. V lost 6 bases, J lost 5 bases, and 13 bases stayed unmatched. Worth noting for this clonotype: The antigen is unknown.

This sequence originates from a boy younger than two who had a stem cell transplant for SCID, so the T cells may come from the graft donor. This chain joins TRBV6-2 or TRBV6-3 and TRBJ2-1, with TRBD1 matching over 10 bases. This specimen was PBMCs, mostly from graft donor cells, taken 360 days after TCRalphabeta/CD19-depleted stem cell transplant. In nucleotides, the CDR3 is TGTGCCAGCAGCGATTGGACAGGGGGAGGAAAGGACAATGAGCAGTTCTTC. It specifies CASSDWTGGGKDNEQFF.